A single sample gave rise to the 17 T cell receptor beta chains below, sequenced in a study of control samples from healthy donors and cancer patients. Repertoires were generated with immunoSEQ multiplex PCR, while TCRdb's copy carries only in-frame clones and drops some. This sample contains approximately 190,000 clones. The sample comprised blood. Receptor source: a woman in her 30s in good health.

J is TRBJ2-3 and V is TRBV29-1; TRBD2 matches 12 bases. The CDR3 totals 16 residues. From germline, CDR1 is SQVTM and CDR2 ANQGSEA. With V trimmed by 7 bases and J by 0 bases, 8 bases remained unmatched. CDR3: CSALTTSGGSTDTQYF. CDR3 sequence (DNA): TGCAGCGCCCTCACGACTAGCGGGGGTAGCACAGATACGCAGTATTTT.

This chain connects TRBV6-5 to TRBJ2-7; tentative D call: TRBD1 (6 bases). The CDR3 is 14 residues long. V was clipped by 7 bases and J by 0 bases, with 13 bases between them. From germline, CDR1 is MNHEY and CDR2 SVGAGI. CDR3 protein: CASNRQVDSYEQYF. Written as DNA, the CDR3 is TGTGCCAGCAATAGACAGGTTGACTCCTACGAGCAGTACTTC.

This chain links TRBV7-2 with TRBJ2-1; D gene ambiguous. Germline V gives CDR1 SGHTA, CDR2 FQGNSA. V dropped 1 base and J dropped 0 bases, with 7 bases sitting between them. The CDR3 sequence is 15 residues long. The DNA for the CDR3 is TGTGCCAGCAGCTTAGATGCTAGCTCCTACAATGAGCAGTTCTTC. It specifies CASSLDASSYNEQFF.

The J gene is TRBJ1-5, the V gene TRBV4-2, with a tentative D call TRBD1 (5 bases). There are 15 residues in the CDR3. V was trimmed by 0 bases and J by 7 bases, leaving 13 bases between them. Germline V gives CDR1 LGHNA, CDR2 YNFKEQ. The CDR3 DNA is TGTGCCAGCAGCCAAGATGTGGGGGGGTACCAGCCCCAGCATTTT. Translated, it gives CASSQDVGGYQPQHF.

The chain links TRBV6-1 to TRBJ1-2; maybe TRBD1 (5 bases). Trimming cost V 1 base and J 4 bases, with 10 bases left between them. Germline-derived CDR1 and CDR2 are MNHNS and SASEGT. The CDR3 consists of 14 residues. The DNA for the CDR3 is TGTGCCAGCAGTGAAGTGGAGGGGATCTATGGCTACACCTTC. It codes for CASSEVEGIYGYTF.

The J gene is TRBJ1-1, the V gene TRBV5-1, with 8 bases aligning to TRBD1. V lost 3 bases to trimming and J lost 1 base; unmatched junction nucleotides: 5. Germline V gene lookup returns CDR1 SGHRS and CDR2 YFSETQ. The CDR3 runs 15 residues. CDR3 in amino acids: CASSSRTGSNTEAFF. Here the CDR3 DNA reads TGCGCCAGCAGCTCGAGGACAGGGTCGAACACTGAAGCTTTCTTT. Supplemented by reference TRBV5-1 and TRBJ1-1, the full variable domain reads KAGVTQTPRYLIKTRGQQVTLSCSPISGHRSVSWYQQTPGQGLQFLFEYFSETQRNKGNFPGRFSGRQFSNSRSEMNVSTLELGDSALYLCASSSRTGSNTEAFFGQGTRLTVV.

The rearrangement joins TRBV27 to TRBJ2-7; 9 bases match TRBD1. CDR3 length equals 14 residues. J lost 3 bases, V lost 2 bases, and 2 bases had no gene match. CDR1 is MNHEY and CDR2 is SMNVEV in the germline V gene (reference sequence). This chain's CDR3 is CASSLATGGYEQYF. The CDR3 nucleotides are TGTGCCAGCAGTTTAGCGACAGGGGGCTACGAGCAGTACTTC.

The chain has TRBV27 and TRBJ1-6; D unresolved. Germline CDR1 reads MNHEY; CDR2 reads SMNVEV (reference sequence). Between the trimmed V and J ends, which lost 6 bases and 14 bases, there was a span of 14 bases. The CDR3 extends over 12 amino acids. DNA of the CDR3: TGTGCCAGCAGCGGACGGCCTCGGGCCCTCCACTTT. This codes for CASSGRPRALHF.

The genes are TRBV6-5 and TRBJ1-5, with a weak D call TRBD1 (6 bases). V lost 6 bases, J lost 7 bases, and 13 bases lay in between. The germline CDR1 and CDR2 sequences are MNHEY and SVGAGI. The CDR3 has 13 residues. CDR3 residues: CASRTGLGQPQHF. The CDR3 DNA is TGTGCCAGCAGGACAGGCCTTGGGCAGCCCCAGCATTTT.

This sequence joins TRBV5-5 and TRBJ1-4; D is uncertain. The CDR3 totals 15 residues. Germline V CDR1 and CDR2: SGHKS, YYEKEE (reference sequence). V was trimmed by 1 base and J by 4 bases, leaving 11 bases between them. CDR3 DNA: TGTGCCAGCAGCTTGACGCGGCGGGATAATGAAAAACTGTTTTTT. Its protein is CASSLTRRDNEKLFF.

The chain links TRBV12-3 or TRBV12-4 to TRBJ2-7; D not resolved. The ends were cut back, 2 bases at V and 1 base at J, with 3 bases in the middle. This CDR3 is 12 amino acids long. CDR3 sequence reads: CASSLPSYEQYF. The CDR3 DNA follows: TGTGCCAGCAGTTTACCGTCCTACGAGCAGTACTTC.

The genes are TRBV6-5 and TRBJ1-4; TRBD1 is a possible D gene (5 bases). The CDR3 covers 15 residues. V shed 6 bases and J shed 0 bases, with 11 bases lying between them. Germline assignment: CDR1 MNHEY and CDR2 SVGAGI. The CDR3 DNA sequence: TGTGCCAGCAGGGATGGGGGGGCAACTAATGAAAAACTGTTTTTT. It is translated as CASRDGGATNEKLFF.

V is TRBV28 and J is TRBJ1-4; TRBD1 agrees at 7 bases. This CDR3 has 14 amino acids. J gave up 4 bases and V 6 bases, and 5 bases lay outside the gene matches. The germline CDR1 and CDR2 sequences are MDHEN and SYDVKM. The CDR3 region has the DNA TGTGCCAGCAGCCCGGGACAGTTTAATGAAAAACTGTTTTTT. Its translation: CASSPGQFNEKLFF.

The V call is TRBV6-5, the J call TRBJ1-1, with D perhaps TRBD1 (6 bases). Trimming removed 2 bases at V and 6 bases at J, with 19 bases between. The CDR3 is 16 residues long. CDR1 is MNHEY, CDR2 SVGAGI, per germline. CDR3 protein: CASSYHGQPTMAEAFF. The CDR3 region has the DNA TGTGCCAGCAGTTACCACGGACAGCCTACTATGGCTGAAGCTTTCTTT.

The chain has TRBV15 and TRBJ2-5; 7 bases align to TRBD1. V was pared by 5 bases and J by 5 bases, with 11 bases of the junction left unmatched. The CDR3 loop spans 15 amino acids. Germline V gives CDR1 LNHNV, CDR2 YYDKDF (reference sequence). The CDR3 DNA follows: TGTGCCACCAGCGCAAAGGGGGCTTATCGGGAGACCCAGTACTTC. Its protein is CATSAKGAYRETQYF.

This chain connects TRBV4-2 to TRBJ2-1, with TRBD2 as a possible D gene (6 bases). Germline CDR1 reads LGHNA; CDR2 reads YNFKEQ. The V gene lost 1 base and the J gene lost 3 bases, with 10 bases spanning the gap. The CDR3 length is 15 residues. The CDR3: CASSQVGGYYNEQFF. The CDR3 DNA follows: TGTGCCAGCAGCCAAGTTGGGGGGTACTACAATGAGCAGTTCTTC.

This sequence joins TRBV5-6 and TRBJ1-1, with a tentative D call TRBD1 (5 bases). The CDR3 consists of 16 residues. Per germline, CDR1 SGHDT and CDR2 YYEEEE. The ends were cut back, 0 bases at V and 5 bases at J, with 17 bases in the middle. The CDR3 nucleotides are TGTGCCAGCAGCTTGGGTTGGGGGGTAGAGAGGACTGAAGCTTTCTTT. Translation gives CASSLGWGVERTEAFF.